The 3 T cell receptor beta chains below were found in one sample sequenced in a study of ipilimumab plus nivolumab after autologous stem cell transplantation. Profiled with immunoSEQ multiplex PCR; TCRdb holds only in-frame clones, not every one. The table has more than 3,000 clones, roughly nine tenths seen once. Specimen: PBMCs, collected in a trial of ipilimumab plus nivolumab as post-transplant consolidation. These receptors originate from a male donor with multiple myeloma.

V gene TRBV28 combines with J gene TRBJ2-6; D is undetermined. Trimming cost V 4 bases and J 5 bases, with 21 bases left between them. CDR3 length: 18 residues. From germline, CDR1 is MDHEN and CDR2 SYDVKM. For the CDR3, the DNA is TGTGCCAGCAGTTGTGCCCTCTTGACACAAAGTCGGGCCAACGTCCTGACTTTC. The encoded protein is CASSCALLTQSRANVLTF. The full variable domain, with the rest looked up from reference TRBV28 and TRBJ2-6, is DVKVTQSSRYLVKRTGEKVFLECVQDMDHENMFWYRQDPGLGLRLIYFSYDVKMKEKGDIPEGYSVSREKKERFSLILESASTNQTSMYLCASSCALLTQSRANVLTFGAGSRLTVL.

This clone was found once. The genes are TRBV11-2 and TRBJ2-7; TRBD1 is a possible D gene (7 bases). The CDR3 is 15 residues long. V was shortened by 5 bases and J by 5 bases, with 19 bases between the two germline ends. Per the germline V gene, CDR1 is SGHAT and CDR2 is FQNNGV. This chain's CDR3 is CASSSAGGQLNEQYF. The DNA of the CDR3 is TGTGCCAGCAGCAGCGCCGGGGGACAGCTCAACGAGCAGTACTTC.

V usage is TRBV7-2 and J usage is TRBJ2-7; 7 positions match TRBD1. The junction had 6 bases not matched to a gene; V was cut back by 1 base and J by 3 bases. CDR1 SGHTA and CDR2 FQGNSA come from the germline V gene. The CDR3 contains 15 residues. CDR3 protein: CASSLVGHRGYEQYF. Here the CDR3 DNA reads TGTGCCAGCAGCTTAGTTGGGCACAGGGGCTACGAGCAGTACTTC.